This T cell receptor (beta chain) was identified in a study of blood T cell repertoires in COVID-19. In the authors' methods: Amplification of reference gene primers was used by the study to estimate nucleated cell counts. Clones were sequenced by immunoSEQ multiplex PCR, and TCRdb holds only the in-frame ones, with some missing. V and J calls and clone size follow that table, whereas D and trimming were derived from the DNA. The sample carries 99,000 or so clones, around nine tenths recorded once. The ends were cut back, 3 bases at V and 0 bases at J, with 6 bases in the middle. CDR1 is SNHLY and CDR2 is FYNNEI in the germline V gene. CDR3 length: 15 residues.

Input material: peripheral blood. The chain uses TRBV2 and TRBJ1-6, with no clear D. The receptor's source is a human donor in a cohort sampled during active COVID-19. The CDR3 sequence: CASSERRSYNSPLHF. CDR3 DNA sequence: TGTGCCAGCAGTGAGCGGCGCTCCTATAATTCACCCCTCCACTTT.